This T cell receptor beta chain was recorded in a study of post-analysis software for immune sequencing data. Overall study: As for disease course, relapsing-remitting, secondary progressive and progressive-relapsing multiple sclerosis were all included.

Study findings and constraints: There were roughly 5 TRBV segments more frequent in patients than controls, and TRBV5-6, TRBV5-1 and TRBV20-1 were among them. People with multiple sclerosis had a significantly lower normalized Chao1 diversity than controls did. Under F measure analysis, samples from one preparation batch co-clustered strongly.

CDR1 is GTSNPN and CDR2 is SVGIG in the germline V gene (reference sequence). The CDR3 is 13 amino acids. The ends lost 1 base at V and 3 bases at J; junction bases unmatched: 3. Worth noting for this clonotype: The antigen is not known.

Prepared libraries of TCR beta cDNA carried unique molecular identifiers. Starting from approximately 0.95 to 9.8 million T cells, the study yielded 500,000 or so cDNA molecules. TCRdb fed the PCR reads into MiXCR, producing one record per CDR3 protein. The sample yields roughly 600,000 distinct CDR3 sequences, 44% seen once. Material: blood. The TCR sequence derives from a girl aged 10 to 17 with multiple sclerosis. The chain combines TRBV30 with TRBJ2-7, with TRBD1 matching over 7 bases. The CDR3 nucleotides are TGTGCCTGGAGTGAAGCAGGGGGCTACGAGCAGTACTTC. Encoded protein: CAWSEAGGYEQYF.